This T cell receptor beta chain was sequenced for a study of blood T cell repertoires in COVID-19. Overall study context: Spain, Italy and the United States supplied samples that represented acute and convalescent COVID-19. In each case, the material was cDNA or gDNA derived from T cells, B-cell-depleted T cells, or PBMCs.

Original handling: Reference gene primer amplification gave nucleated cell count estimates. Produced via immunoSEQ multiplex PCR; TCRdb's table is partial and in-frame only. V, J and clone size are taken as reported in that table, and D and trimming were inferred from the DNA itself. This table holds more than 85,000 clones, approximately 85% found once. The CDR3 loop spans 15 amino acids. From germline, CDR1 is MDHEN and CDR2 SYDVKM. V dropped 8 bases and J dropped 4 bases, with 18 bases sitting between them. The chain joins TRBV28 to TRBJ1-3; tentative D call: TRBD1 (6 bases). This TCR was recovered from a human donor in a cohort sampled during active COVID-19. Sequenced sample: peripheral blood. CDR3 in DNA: TGTGCCAGCTTCATCAAAGGGAGGGGGGGAAACACCATATATTTT. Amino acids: CASFIKGRGGNTIYF.